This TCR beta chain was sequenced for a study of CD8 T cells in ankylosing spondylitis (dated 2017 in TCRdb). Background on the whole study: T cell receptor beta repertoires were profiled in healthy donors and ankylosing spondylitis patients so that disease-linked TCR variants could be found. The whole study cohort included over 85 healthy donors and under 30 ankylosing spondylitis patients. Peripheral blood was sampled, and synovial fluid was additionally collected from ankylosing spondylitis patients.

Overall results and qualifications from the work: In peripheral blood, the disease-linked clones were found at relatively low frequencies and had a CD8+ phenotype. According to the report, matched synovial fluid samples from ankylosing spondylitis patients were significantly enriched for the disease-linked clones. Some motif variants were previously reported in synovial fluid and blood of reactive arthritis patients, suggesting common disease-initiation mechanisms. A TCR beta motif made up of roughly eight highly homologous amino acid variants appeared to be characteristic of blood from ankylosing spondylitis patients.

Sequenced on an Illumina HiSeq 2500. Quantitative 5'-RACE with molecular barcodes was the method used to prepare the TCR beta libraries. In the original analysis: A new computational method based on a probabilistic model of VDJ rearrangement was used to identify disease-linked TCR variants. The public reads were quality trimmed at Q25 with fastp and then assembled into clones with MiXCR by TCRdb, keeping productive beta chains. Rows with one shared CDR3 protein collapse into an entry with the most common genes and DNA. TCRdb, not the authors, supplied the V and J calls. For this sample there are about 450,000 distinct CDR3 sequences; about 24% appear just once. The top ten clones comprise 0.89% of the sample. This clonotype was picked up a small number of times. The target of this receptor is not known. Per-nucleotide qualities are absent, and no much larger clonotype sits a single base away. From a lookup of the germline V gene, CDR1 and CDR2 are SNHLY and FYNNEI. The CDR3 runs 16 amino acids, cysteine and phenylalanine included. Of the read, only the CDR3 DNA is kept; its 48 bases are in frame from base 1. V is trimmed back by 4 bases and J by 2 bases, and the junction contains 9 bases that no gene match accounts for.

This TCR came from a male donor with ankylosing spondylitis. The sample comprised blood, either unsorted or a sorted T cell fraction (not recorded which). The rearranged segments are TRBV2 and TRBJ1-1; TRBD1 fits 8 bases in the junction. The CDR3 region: CASSGPQGALNTEAFF. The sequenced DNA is TGTGCCAGCAGTGGCCCCCAGGGGGCTCTAAACACTGAAGCTTTCTTT.